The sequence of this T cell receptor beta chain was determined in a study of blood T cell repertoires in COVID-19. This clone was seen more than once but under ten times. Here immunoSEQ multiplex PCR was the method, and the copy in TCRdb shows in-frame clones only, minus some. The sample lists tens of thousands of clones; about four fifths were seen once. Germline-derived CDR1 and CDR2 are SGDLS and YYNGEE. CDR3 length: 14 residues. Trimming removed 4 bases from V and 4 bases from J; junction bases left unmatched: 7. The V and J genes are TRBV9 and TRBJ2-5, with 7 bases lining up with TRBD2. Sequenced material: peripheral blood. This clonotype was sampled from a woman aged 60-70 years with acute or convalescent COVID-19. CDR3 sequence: CASSTHLAAETQYF. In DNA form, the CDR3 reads TGTGCCAGCAGCACCCACCTAGCGGCAGAGACCCAGTACTTC.